This T cell receptor (beta chain) appears in the sequencing data of a study of cytomegalovirus exposure and HLA in healthy donors. Whole-study results and caveats: Upon later analysis, TCR association rates were observed to vary by HLA locus, being highest for DRB1 and lowest for HLA-C. Specificity of a few CMV-associated chains for CMV antigens was verified in vitro. One cluster of highly shared sequence variants probably arose as a sequencing artifact. Some V segments could not be told apart, so they were left out, TRBV6-2 and TRBV6-3 among them.

The CDR3 runs 15 residues. Looked up from germline, CDR1 is SGHTA and CDR2 is FQGTGA. 60 Vbeta and 13 Jbeta primers were used in PCR. TCRdb's table, derived via immunoSEQ multiplex PCR, lists solely in-frame clones and lacks some. The sample contains around 170,000 clones, roughly 87% of which appear only once. A word on this clone: What it binds is unknown. Germline is not matched at one junction end, which may reflect a read error.

This sequence was found in a man in his forties in good health and CMV-seronegative. This chain connects TRBV7-3 to TRBJ2-3, with 9 bases aligning to TRBD1. Input material: PBMCs. CDR3 in DNA: TGTGCCAGCAGCCTAACAGGGGGCCTGGGAGATACGCAGTATTTT. Its translation: CASSLTGGLGDTQYF.